The rows below give T cell receptor beta chains drawn from one sample of a study of blood T cell repertoires in COVID-19. Method: immunoSEQ multiplex PCR; TCRdb's copy keeps in-frame clones and lacks some. The sample consists of tens of thousands of clones, approximately 83% of them appearing once. Sequencing input: peripheral blood. Every receptor here comes from a man aged 45-65 years with COVID-19, enrolled during active disease. The CDR3 runs from the conserved cysteine through the conserved F or W. D genes are given only for firm matches. Rows may omit the clone size; those that give it use once, few, many or a size class.

d_call clone_size j_call v_call cdr3_nt cdr3_aa
- - TRBJ2-7 TRBV7-9 TGTGCCAGCAGCCACAGGGATCTCACCTACGAGCAGTACTTC CASSHRDLTYEQYF
TRBD2 - TRBJ2-1 TRBV10-3 TGTGCCATCAGGCACGGGGGGTGGGATGAGCAGTTCTTC CAIRHGGWDEQFF
- - TRBJ1-1 TRBV18 TGTGCCAGCTCACAATCAGGGAACACTGAAGCTTTCTTT CASSQSGNTEAFF
TRBD1 once TRBJ1-4 TRBV19 TGTGCCAGTAGTCTTGGACAGGGAATTGAAAAACTGTTTTTT CASSLGQGIEKLFF
- - TRBJ2-1 TRBV24-1 TGTGCCACCAGTGATTCTCACTACCAGGGTAATGAGCAGTTCTTC CATSDSHYQGNEQFF
TRBD1 few TRBJ2-5 TRBV6-6 TGTGCCAGCAGTTACTGGGACAGGGGTGACCAAGAGACCCAGTACTTC CASSYWDRGDQETQYF
TRBD2 once TRBJ2-1 TRBV7-2 TGTGCCAGCAGTCGGACTAGCGGGACTTCCACCTGGTTGGTTGGTGAGCAGTTCTTC CASSRTSGTSTWLVGEQFF
TRBD2 - TRBJ2-7 TRBV5-1 TGCGCCAGCAGCGCAGGACTAGCGGGAGTTGCTGAGCAGTACTTC CASSAGLAGVAEQYF
TRBD1 - TRBJ2-7 TRBV19 TGTGCCAGTAGTATAGCTGGGACAGGGTCGAACTACGAGCAGTACTTC CASSIAGTGSNYEQYF
TRBD2 - TRBJ2-5 TRBV20-1 TGCAGTGCTAGTTTCGCTAGCGGGGTTCAAGAGACCCAGTACTTC CSASFASGVQETQYF
- - TRBJ2-7 TRBV9 TGTGCCAGCAGCGATCGTAGCTCCTACGAGCAGTACTTC CASSDRSSYEQYF
- - TRBJ1-1 TRBV5-5 TGTGCCAGCAGCTTACGGACAGCGAACACTGAAGCTTTCTTT CASSLRTANTEAFF
TRBD2 once TRBJ2-3 TRBV2 TGTGCCAGCAGTGAATCGGCTAGGGGGGGACTAGCGGGAGGATTAACAGATACGCAGTATTTT CASSESARGGLAGGLTDTQYF
- - TRBJ2-1 TRBV30 TGTGCCTGGAGTGCTACTAGCAATGAGCAGTTCTTC CAWSATSNEQFF
- - TRBJ2-6 TRBV10-3 TGTGCCATCAGTGGGGGGGCTGGGGCCAACGTCCTGACTTTC CAISGGAGANVLTF
- few TRBJ2-7 TRBV18 TGTGCCAGCTCACCAATCCGGGGGTCGGGCTACGAGCAGTACTTC CASSPIRGSGYEQYF
TRBD2 - TRBJ2-4 TRBV30 TGTGCCTGGAGTGTAAACGGGAGGGGCAAAAACATTCAGTACTTC CAWSVNGRGKNIQYF